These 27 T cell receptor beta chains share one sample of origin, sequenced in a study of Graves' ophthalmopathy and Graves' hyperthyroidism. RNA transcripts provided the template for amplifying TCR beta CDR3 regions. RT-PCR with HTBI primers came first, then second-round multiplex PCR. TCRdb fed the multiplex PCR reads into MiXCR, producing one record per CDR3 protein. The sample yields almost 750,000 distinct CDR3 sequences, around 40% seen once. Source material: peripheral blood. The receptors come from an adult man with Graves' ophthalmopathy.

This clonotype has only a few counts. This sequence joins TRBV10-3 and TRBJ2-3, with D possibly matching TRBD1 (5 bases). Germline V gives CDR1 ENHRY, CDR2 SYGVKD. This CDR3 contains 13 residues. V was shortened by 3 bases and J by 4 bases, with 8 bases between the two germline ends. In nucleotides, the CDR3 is TGTGCCATCAGTGACCAGGGTCCAGATACGCAGTATTTT. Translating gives CAISDQGPDTQYF.

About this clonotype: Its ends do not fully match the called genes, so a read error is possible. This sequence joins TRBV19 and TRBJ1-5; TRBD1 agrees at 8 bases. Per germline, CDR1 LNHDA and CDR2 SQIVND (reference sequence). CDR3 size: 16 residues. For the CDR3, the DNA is TGTGCCAGTAGTCTGAACCTCGGGACAGGTAGTCAGTCCCAGCATTTT. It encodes CASSLNLGTGSQSQHF.

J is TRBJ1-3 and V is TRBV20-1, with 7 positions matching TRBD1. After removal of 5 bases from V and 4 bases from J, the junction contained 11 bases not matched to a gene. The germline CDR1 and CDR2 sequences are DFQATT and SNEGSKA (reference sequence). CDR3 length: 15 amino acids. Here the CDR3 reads CSAPPQQGSGNTIYF. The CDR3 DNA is TGCAGTGCTCCACCGCAACAGGGGTCCGGAAACACCATATATTTT.

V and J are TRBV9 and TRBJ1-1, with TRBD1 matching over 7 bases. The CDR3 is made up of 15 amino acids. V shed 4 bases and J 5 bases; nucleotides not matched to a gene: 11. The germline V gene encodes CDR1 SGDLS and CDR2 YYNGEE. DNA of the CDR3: TGTGCCAGCAGCCAAGCCACAGGGGTAAGGACTGAAGCTTTCTTT. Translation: CASSQATGVRTEAFF.

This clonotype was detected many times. CDR3 DNA sequence: TGTGCCAGCAGTGAGCATGGCCGTAGGCAGCCCCAGCATTTT. This encodes CASSEHGRRQPQHF. The chain combines TRBV2 with TRBJ1-5; D call uncertain. The CDR3 length is 14 residues. Germline V gene lookup returns CDR1 SNHLY and CDR2 FYNNEI. V was clipped by 3 bases and J by 7 bases, with 13 bases between them.

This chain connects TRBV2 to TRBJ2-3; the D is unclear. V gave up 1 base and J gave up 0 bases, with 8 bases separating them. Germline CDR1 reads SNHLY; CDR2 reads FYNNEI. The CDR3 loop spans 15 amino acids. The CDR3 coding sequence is TGTGCCAGCAGTGAAGGCGGAACTAGCACAGATACGCAGTATTTT. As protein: CASSEGGTSTDTQYF.

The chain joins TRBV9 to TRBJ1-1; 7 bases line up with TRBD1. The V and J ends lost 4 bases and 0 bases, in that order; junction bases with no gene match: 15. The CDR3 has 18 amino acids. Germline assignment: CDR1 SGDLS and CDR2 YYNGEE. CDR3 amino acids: CASSPGGGAGFLNTEAFF. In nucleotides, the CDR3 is TGTGCCAGCAGCCCCGGAGGGGGCGCGGGGTTCTTGAACACTGAAGCTTTCTTT.

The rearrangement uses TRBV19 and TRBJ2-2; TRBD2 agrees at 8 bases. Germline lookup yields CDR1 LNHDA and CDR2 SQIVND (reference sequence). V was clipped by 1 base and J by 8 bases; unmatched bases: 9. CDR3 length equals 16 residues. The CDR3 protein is CASSIATEREWGELFF. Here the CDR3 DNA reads TGTGCCAGTAGTATAGCGACGGAGCGGGAGTGGGGGGAGCTGTTTTTT.

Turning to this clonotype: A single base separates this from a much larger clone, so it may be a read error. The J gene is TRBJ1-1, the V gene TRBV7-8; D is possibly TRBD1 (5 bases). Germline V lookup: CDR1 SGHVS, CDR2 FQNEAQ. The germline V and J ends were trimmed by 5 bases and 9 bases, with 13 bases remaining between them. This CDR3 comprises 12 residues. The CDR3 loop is CASSIRGVKAFF. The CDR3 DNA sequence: TGTGCCAGCAGCATCCGGGGCGTTAAAGCTTTCTTT.

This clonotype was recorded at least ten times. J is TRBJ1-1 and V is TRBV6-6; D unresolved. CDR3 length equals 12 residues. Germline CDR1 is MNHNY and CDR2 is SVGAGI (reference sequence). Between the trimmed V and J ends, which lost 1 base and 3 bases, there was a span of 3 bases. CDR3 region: CASSYFDTEAFF. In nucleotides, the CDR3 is TGTGCCAGCAGTTACTTCGACACTGAAGCTTTCTTT.

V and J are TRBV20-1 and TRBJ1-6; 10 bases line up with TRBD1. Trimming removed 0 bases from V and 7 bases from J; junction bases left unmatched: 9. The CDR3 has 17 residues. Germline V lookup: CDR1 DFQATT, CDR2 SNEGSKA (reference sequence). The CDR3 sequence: CSARDLRDRGRNSPLHF. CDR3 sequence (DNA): TGCAGTGCTAGAGATCTCCGGGACAGGGGAAGAAATTCACCCCTCCACTTT.

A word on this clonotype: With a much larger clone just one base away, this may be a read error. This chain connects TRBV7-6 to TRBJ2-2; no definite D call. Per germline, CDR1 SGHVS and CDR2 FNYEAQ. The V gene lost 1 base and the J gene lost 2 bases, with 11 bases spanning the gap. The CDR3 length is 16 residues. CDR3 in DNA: TGTGCCAGCAGCTTAGGTGGGGTAGCAAACACCGGGGAGCTGTTTTTT. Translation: CASSLGGVANTGELFF.

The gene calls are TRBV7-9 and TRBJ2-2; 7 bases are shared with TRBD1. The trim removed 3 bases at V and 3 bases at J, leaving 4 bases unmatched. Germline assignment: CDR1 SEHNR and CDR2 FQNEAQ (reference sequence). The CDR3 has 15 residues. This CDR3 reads CASSLGQRHTGELFF. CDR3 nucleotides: TGTGCCAGCAGCTTGGGACAGAGGCACACCGGGGAGCTGTTTTTT.

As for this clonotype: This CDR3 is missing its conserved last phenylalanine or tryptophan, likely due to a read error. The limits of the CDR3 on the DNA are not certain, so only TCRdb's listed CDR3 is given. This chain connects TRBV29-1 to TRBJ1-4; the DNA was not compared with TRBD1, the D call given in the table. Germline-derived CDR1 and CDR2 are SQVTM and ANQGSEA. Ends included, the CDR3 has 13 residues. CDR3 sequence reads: CSVEDLTGRGAAY.

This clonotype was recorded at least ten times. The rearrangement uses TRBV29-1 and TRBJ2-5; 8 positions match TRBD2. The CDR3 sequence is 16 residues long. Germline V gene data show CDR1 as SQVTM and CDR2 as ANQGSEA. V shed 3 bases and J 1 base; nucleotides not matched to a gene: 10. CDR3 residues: CSVEYWRGGIQETQYF. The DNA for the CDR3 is TGCAGCGTTGAGTATTGGCGCGGGGGGATCCAAGAGACCCAGTACTTC.

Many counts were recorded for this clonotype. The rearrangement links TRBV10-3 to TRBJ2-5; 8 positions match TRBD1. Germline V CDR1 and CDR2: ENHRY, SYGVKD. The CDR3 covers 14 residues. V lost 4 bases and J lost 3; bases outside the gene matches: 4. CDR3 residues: CAISGRGREETQYF. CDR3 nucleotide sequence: TGTGCCATCAGTGGCAGGGGGCGCGAAGAGACCCAGTACTTC.

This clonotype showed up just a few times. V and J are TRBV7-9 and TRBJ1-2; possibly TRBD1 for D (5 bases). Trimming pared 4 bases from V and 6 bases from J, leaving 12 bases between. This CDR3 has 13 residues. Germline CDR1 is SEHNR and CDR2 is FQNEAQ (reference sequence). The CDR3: CASSSGVEHGYTF. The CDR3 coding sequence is TGTGCCAGCAGCTCGGGGGTGGAGCATGGCTACACCTTC.

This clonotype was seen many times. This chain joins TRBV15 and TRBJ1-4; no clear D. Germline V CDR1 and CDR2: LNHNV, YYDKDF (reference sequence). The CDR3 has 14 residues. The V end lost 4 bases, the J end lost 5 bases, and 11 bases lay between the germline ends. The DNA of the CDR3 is TGTGCCACCAGCACCCCGGGCATGAATGAAAAACTGTTTTTT. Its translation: CATSTPGMNEKLFF.

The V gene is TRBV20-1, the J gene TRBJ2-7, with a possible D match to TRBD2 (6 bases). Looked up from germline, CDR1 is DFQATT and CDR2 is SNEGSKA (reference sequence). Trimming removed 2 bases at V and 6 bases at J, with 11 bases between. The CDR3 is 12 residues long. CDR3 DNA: TGCAGTGCTAGAATGGGGGGTCGCGAGCAGTACTTC. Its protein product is CSARMGGREQYF.

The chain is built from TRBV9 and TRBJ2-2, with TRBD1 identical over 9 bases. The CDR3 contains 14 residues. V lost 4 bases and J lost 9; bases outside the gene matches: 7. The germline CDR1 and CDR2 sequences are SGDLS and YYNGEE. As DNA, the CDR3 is TGTGCCAGCAGCCAAGGACAGGGGATCCGGGAGCTGTTTTTT. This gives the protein CASSQGQGIRELFF. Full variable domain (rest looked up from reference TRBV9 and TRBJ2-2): DSGVTQTPKHLITATGQRVTLRCSPRSGDLSVYWYQQSLDQGLQFLIQYYNGEERAKGNILERFSAQQFPDLHSELNLSSLELGDSALYFCASSQGQGIRELFFGEGSRLTVL.

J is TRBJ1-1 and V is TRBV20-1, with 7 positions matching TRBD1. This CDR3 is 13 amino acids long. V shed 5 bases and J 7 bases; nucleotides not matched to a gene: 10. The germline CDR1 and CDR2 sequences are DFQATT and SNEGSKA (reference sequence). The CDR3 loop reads CSALDGTDNEAFF. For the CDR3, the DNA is TGCAGTGCTCTAGACGGGACAGATAATGAAGCTTTCTTT.

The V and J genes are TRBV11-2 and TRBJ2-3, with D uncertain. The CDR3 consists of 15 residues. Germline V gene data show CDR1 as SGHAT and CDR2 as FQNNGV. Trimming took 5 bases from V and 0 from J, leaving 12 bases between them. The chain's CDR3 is CASSHTISSTDTQYF. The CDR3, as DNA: TGTGCCAGCAGCCATACTATTTCAAGCACAGATACGCAGTATTTT.

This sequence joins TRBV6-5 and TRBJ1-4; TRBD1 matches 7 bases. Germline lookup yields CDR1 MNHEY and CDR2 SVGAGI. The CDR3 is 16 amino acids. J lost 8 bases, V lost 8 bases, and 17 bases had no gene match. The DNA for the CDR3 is TGTGCCAGCTCCCCGGGGGAGGGGGCGGTTGACGAAAAACTGTTTTTT. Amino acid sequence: CASSPGEGAVDEKLFF.

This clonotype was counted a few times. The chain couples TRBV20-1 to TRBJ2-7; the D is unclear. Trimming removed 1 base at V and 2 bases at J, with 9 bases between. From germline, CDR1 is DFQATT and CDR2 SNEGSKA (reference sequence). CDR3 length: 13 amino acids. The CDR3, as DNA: TGCAGTGCTAGAGGGGTAGCCCCCTACGAGCAGTACTTC. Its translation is CSARGVAPYEQYF.

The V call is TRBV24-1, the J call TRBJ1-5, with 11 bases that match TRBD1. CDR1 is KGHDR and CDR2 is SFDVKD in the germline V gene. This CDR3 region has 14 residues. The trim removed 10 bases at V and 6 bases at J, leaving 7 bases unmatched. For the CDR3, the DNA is TGTGCCACAGCGACAGGGACAGGGGGTCAGCCCCAGCATTTT. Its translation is CATATGTGGQPQHF.

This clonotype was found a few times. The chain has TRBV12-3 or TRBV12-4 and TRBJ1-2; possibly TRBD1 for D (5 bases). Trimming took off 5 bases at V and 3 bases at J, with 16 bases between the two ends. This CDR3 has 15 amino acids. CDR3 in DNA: TGTGCCAGCAGTCTAACTGTAACAGGTCACTATGGCTACACCTTC. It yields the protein CASSLTVTGHYGYTF.

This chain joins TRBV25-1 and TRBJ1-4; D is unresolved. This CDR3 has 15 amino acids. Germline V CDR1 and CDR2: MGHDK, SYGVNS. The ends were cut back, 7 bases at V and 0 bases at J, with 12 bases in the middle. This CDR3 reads CASTPSYSTNEKLFF. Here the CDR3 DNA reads TGTGCCAGCACTCCCAGCTACTCAACTAATGAAAAACTGTTTTTT. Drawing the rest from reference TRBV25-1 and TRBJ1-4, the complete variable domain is EADIYQTPRYLVIGTGKKITLECSQTMGHDKMYWYQQDPGMELHLIHYSYGVNSTEKGDLSSESTVSRIRTEHFPLTLESARPSHTSQYLCASTPSYSTNEKLFFGSGTQLSVL.